This entry concerns a single TCR beta chain. The antigen remains undetermined. This record comes from a study of T cell repertoires in cytomegalovirus infection. As for the study in general: Public TCR beta signatures were indicative of both CMV infection and a matching HLA type. Study observations and caveats: HLA-C-restricted CMV-specific TCR beta clonotypes were dominant in the ex vivo response.

TCRdb called the reads again in MiXCR, with one record for every CDR3 protein. Altogether some 180,000 distinct CDR3 sequences are present, less than 9.5% being singletons, with the ten largest covering about 4.2%. The V end lost 2 bases, the J end lost 6 bases, and 12 bases lay between the germline ends. Germline loops: CDR1 LNHNV, CDR2 YYDKDF (reference sequence). The CDR3 extends over 14 amino acids. Sequencing input: PBMCs. The source is a human donor in good health (CMV status not recorded). Some clones in this sample may be carry-over from other donors' samples. The V gene is TRBV15, the J gene TRBJ2-3; D gene uncertain. This CDR3 reads CATSRTAHDDTQYF. The CDR3 coding sequence is TGTGCCACCAGCAGAACGGCGCATGACGATACGCAGTATTTT.